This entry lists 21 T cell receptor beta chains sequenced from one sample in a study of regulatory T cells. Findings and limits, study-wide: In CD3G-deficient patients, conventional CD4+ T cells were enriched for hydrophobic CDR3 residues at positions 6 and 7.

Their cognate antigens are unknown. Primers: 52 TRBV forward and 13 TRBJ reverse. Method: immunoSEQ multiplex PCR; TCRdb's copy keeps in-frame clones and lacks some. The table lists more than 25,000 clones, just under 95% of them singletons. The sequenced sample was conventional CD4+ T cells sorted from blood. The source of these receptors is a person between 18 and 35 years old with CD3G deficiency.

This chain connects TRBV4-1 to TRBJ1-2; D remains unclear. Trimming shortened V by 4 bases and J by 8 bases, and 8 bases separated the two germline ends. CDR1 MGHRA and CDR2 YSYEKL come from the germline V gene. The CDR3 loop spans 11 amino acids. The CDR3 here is CASSLDGGYTF. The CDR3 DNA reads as TGCGCCAGCAGCCTCGATGGGGGCTACACCTTC.

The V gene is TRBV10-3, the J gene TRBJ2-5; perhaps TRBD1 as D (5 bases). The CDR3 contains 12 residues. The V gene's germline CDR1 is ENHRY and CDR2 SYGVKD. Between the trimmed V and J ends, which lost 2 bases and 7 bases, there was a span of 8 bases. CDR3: CAISEGTGTQYF. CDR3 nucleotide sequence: TGTGCCATCAGTGAGGGCACAGGGACCCAGTACTTC.

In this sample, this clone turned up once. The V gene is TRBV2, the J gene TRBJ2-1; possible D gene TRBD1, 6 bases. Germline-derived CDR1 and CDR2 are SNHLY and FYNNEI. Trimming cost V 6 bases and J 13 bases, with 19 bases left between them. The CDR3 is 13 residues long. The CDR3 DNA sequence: TGTGCCAGCAGCTTACAGGGTCCTCCTGTTCAGTTCTTC. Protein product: CASSLQGPPVQFF.

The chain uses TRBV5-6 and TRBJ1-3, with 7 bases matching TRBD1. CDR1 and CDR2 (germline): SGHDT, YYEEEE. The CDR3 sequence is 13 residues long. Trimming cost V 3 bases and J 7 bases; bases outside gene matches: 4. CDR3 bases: TGTGCCAGCAGCTGGGACAGAGGGAACACCATATATTTT. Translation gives CASSWDRGNTIYF.

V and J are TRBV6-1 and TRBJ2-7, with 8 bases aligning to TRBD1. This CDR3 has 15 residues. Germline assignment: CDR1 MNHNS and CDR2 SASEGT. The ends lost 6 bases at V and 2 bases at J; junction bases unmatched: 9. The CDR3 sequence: CASSLGQGAPYEQYF. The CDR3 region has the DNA TGTGCCAGCAGCTTGGGGCAGGGGGCCCCCTACGAGCAGTACTTC.

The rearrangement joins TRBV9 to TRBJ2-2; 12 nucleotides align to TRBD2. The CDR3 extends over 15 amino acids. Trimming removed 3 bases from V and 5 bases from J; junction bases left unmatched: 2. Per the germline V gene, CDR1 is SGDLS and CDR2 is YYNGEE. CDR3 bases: TGTGCCAGCAGCGCCCTAGCGGGGGGGACCGGGGAGCTGTTTTTT. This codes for CASSALAGGTGELFF. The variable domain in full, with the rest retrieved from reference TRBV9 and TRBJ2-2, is DSGVTQTPKHLITATGQRVTLRCSPRSGDLSVYWYQQSLDQGLQFLIQYYNGEERAKGNILERFSAQQFPDLHSELNLSSLELGDSALYFCASSALAGGTGELFFGEGSRLTVL.

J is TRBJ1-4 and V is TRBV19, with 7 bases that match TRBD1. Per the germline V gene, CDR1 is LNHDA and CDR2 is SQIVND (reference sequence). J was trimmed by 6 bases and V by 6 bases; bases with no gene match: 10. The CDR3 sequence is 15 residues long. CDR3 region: CASRLRDRRDEKLFF. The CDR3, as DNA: TGTGCCAGTAGACTACGGGACAGACGCGATGAAAAACTGTTTTTT.

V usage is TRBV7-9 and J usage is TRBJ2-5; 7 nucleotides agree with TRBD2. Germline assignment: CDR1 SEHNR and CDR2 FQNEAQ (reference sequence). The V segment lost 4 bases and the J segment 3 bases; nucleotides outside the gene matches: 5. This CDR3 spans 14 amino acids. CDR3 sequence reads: CASSSWSGKETQYF. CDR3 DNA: TGTGCCAGCAGCTCTTGGAGCGGGAAAGAGACCCAGTACTTC.

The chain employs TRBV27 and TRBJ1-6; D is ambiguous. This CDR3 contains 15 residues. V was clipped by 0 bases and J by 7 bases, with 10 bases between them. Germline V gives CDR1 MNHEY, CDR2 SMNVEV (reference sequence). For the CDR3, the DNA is TGTGCCAGCAGTTTATCTCCGCGGTGGAATTCACCCCTCCACTTT. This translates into CASSLSPRWNSPLHF.

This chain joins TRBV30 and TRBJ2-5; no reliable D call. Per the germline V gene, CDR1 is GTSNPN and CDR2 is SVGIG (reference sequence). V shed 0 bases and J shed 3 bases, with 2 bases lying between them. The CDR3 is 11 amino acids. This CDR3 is CAWSVKETQYF. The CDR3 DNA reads TGTGCCTGGAGTGTTAAAGAGACCCAGTACTTC. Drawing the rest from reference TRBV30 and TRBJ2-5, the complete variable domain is SQTIHQWPATLVQPVGSPLSLECTVEGTSNPNLYWYRQAAGRGLQLLFYSVGIGQISSEVPQNLSASRPQDRQFILSSKKLLLSDSGFYLCAWSVKETQYFGPGTRLLVL.

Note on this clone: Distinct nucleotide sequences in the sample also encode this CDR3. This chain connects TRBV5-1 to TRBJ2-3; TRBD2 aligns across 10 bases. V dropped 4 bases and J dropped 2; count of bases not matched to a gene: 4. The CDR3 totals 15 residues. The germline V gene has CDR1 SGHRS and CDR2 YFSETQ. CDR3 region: CASSPGLADTDTQYF. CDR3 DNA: TGCGCCAGCAGCCCAGGACTAGCGGACACAGATACGCAGTATTTT.

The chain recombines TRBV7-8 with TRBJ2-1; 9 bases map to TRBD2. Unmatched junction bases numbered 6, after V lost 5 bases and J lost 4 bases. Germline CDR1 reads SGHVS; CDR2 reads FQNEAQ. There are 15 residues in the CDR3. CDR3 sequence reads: CASSALAGLYNEQFF. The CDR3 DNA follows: TGTGCCAGCAGCGCTCTAGCGGGATTATACAATGAGCAGTTCTTC.

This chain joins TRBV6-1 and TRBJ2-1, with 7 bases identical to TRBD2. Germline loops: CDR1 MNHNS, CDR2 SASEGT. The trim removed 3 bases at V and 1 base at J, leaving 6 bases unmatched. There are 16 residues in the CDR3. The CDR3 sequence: CASSEDGEGSYNEQFF. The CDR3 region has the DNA TGTGCCAGCAGTGAGGATGGGGAGGGGTCCTACAATGAGCAGTTCTTC.

CDR3 residues: CSAPSSAEQYF. The CDR3 DNA sequence: TGCAGTGCACCATCTAGCGCCGAGCAGTACTTC. This chain links TRBV20-1 with TRBJ2-7; D perhaps matches TRBD2 (6 bases). V shed 6 bases and J shed 6 bases, with 12 bases lying between them. CDR1 is DFQATT, CDR2 SNEGSKA, per germline (reference sequence). The CDR3 runs 11 residues.

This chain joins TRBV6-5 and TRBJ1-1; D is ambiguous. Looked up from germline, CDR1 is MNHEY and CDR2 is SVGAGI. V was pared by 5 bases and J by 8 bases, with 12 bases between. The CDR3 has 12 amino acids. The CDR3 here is CASSAPYTEAFF. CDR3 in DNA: TGTGCCAGCAGTGCTCCCTATACAGAAGCTTTCTTT.

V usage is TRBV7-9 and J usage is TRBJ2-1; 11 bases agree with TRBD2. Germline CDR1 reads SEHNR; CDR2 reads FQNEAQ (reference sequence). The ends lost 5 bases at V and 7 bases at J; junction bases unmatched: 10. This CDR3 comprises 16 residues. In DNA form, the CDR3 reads TGTGCCAGCAGCCGTTTTAGCGGGAGGGAAGGGAATGAGCAGTTCTTC. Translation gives CASSRFSGREGNEQFF.

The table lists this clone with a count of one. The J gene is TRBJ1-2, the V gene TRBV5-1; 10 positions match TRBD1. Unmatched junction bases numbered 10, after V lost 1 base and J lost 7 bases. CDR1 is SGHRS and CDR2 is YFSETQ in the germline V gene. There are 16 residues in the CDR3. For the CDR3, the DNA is TGCGCCAGCAGCTTGCCAGAGTCGGGACAGGGGCTTGGCTACACCTTC. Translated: CASSLPESGQGLGYTF. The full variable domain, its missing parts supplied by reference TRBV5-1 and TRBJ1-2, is KAGVTQTPRYLIKTRGQQVTLSCSPISGHRSVSWYQQTPGQGLQFLFEYFSETQRNKGNFPGRFSGRQFSNSRSEMNVSTLELGDSALYLCASSLPESGQGLGYTFGSGTRLTVV.

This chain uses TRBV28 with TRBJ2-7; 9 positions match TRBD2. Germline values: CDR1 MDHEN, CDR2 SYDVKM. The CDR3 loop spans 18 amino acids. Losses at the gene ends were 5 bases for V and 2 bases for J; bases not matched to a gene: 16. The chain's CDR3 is CASSPPPGAGGTTYEQYF. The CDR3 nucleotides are TGTGCCAGCAGTCCCCCCCCTGGTGCGGGAGGGACCACCTACGAGCAGTACTTC.

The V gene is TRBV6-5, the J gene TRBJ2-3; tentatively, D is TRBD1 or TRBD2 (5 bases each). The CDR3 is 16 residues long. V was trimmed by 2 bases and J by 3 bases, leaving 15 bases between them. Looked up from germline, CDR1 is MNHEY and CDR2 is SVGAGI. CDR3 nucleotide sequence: TGTGCCAGCAGTTACGGAGGACAATTATCGACAGATACGCAGTATTTT. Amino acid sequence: CASSYGGQLSTDTQYF.

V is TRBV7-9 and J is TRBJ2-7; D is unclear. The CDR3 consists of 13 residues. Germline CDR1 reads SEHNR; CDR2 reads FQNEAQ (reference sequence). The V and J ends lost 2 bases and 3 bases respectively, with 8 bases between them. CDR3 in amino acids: CASSLPDGYEQYF. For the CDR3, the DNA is TGTGCCAGCAGCTTACCCGACGGCTACGAGCAGTACTTC.

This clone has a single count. The CDR3 reads CASSSGRKVRNEQFF. The CDR3 nucleotides read TGTGCCAGCAGTAGCGGGAGGAAGGTGAGGAATGAGCAGTTCTTC. The chain recombines TRBV28 with TRBJ2-1; 9 positions match TRBD2. This CDR3 spans 15 amino acids. CDR1 and CDR2 from the germline V gene are MDHEN and SYDVKM. J lost 7 bases, V lost 5 bases, and 9 bases had no gene match.